This T cell receptor (beta chain) was sequenced during a study of T cell repertoires in cytomegalovirus infection (dated by TCRdb to about 2019). As for the study more broadly: Because public TCR beta signatures pointed to carriage of CMV infection together with the matching HLA type, the HLA type of each donor mattered for the analysis. Overall study results and their limits: Cumulative frequency of public TCR beta family members discriminated carriers of CMV infection plus the relevant HLA type in this cohort and an independent roughly 320-donor cohort. The ex vivo response was dominated by HLA-C-restricted CMV-specific TCR beta clonotypes, and the single most frequent clonotype in two of eight donors was supplied by these HLA-C-restricted clonotypes.

Turning to this clonotype: No antigen is known for it. One end of the junction is discordant with germline, which a read error may explain.

Sequencing was carried out with an Illumina HiSeq 1500. TCRdb reanalyzed the raw reads on its own, using fastp at Q25 for trimming and MiXCR for clone calling, and kept in-frame beta chains. CDR3 protein duplicates are merged, each entry listing the most common genes and DNA. In this sample the table shows approximately 170,000 distinct CDR3 sequences, under 20% of which occur a single time. The ten largest clones add up to 15% to 20% of the sample. The cysteine opens and the phenylalanine closes a CDR3 of 15 amino acids. Kept here is only the CDR3 DNA, which spans 45 bases and is read in frame from base 1. According to the germline V gene, CDR1 reads MGHRA and CDR2 reads YSYEKL.

The specimen was CD8+ T cells from PBMCs. The receptor was isolated from a human donor in good health (CMV status not recorded). Some clones in this sample may be carry-over from other donors' samples. The chain joins TRBV4-1 to TRBJ1-1, with the D gene not clear enough to name. The nucleotides are TGTGCCAGCAGCCAAGATCAACGGCTGAACACTGAAGCTTTCTTT. Its coded protein is CASSQDQRLNTEAFF.